This T cell receptor (beta chain) was identified during a study of CD8 T cells in ankylosing spondylitis. The study, taken as a whole, reports: Within matched ankylosing spondylitis synovial fluid, disease-linked clones were reportedly significantly enriched. Within peripheral blood, clones linked to disease were CD8+ and relatively rare. Apparently characteristic of ankylosing spondylitis blood was a TCR beta motif (roughly eight highly homologous variants).

This clonotype was picked up a small number of times. Its antigen is not known. Library preparation for TCR beta used quantitative 5'-RACE with molecular barcodes. TCRdb processed the 5' RACE reads anew with MiXCR; each CDR3 protein has one entry. The table includes about 360,000 distinct CDR3 sequences, 20% to 25% detected once. The germline CDR1 and CDR2 sequences are MNHEY and SVGAGI. Trimming cost V 2 bases and J 2 bases, with 8 bases left between them. The CDR3 is 14 residues long. This receptor was identified in a male donor with ankylosing spondylitis or in good health (not recorded which). The sequenced sample consisted of blood, either unsorted or a sorted T cell fraction (not recorded which). This chain joins TRBV6-5 and TRBJ2-3; no definite D call. The CDR3 protein is CASSYGDNTDTQYF. The CDR3 DNA reads as TGTGCCAGCAGTTACGGCGACAACACAGATACGCAGTATTTT.